The entry that follows covers one T cell receptor (beta chain) sequence. Looked up from germline, CDR1 is SGHTA and CDR2 is FQGNSA. The CDR3 runs 18 residues. Germline trimming cut 5 bases from V and 0 bases from J; bases unmatched to any gene: 12. The data are from a study of control samples from healthy donors and cancer patients. Method: immunoSEQ multiplex PCR; TCRdb's copy keeps in-frame clones and lacks some. The sample carries approximately 140,000 clones, roughly 93% recorded once. The V gene is TRBV7-2, the J gene TRBJ2-2; 7 bases match TRBD1. Sample: blood. This clonotype was sampled from a man younger than 35 in good health. The CDR3 DNA is TGTGCCAGCAGCCCCTCCCCCGGGACAGCTGCGAACACCGGGGAGCTGTTTTTT. Its protein is CASSPSPGTAANTGELFF. Using reference TRBV7-2 and TRBJ2-2 for the parts outside the CDR3, the full variable domain is GAGVSQSPSNKVTEKGKDVELRCDPISGHTALYWYRQSLGQGLEFLIYFQGNSAPDKSGLPSDRFSAERTGGSVSTLTIQRTQQEDSAVYLCASSPSPGTAANTGELFFGEGSRLTVL.